This record looks at one T cell receptor beta chain sequence and its context. Antigen unknown. The entry originates in a study of cytomegalovirus exposure and HLA in healthy donors. Study-level results: On later analysis, the bulk of CMV-associated TCR beta chains appeared to be HLA-restricted.

PCR involved 60 Vbeta and 13 Jbeta primers. Repertoires were generated with immunoSEQ multiplex PCR, while TCRdb's copy carries only in-frame clones and drops some. There are 100,000 to 150,000 clones in the sample; 50% to 80% occur only once, and under 9.5% lies in the top ten. Germline V gene lookup returns CDR1 MGHRA and CDR2 YSYEKL. V was cut by 4 bases and J by 2 bases, with 14 bases left in between. CDR3 length: 15 amino acids. The chain recombines TRBV4-1 with TRBJ1-1, with D possibly matching TRBD1 (6 bases). The sequenced sample consisted of PBMCs. The clonotype was recovered from a woman between 40 and 50 years old in good health and CMV-seropositive. The chain's CDR3 is CASSRQEGDNTEAFF. The CDR3 DNA follows: TGCGCCAGCAGCCGCCAAGAGGGGGACAACACTGAAGCTTTCTTT.